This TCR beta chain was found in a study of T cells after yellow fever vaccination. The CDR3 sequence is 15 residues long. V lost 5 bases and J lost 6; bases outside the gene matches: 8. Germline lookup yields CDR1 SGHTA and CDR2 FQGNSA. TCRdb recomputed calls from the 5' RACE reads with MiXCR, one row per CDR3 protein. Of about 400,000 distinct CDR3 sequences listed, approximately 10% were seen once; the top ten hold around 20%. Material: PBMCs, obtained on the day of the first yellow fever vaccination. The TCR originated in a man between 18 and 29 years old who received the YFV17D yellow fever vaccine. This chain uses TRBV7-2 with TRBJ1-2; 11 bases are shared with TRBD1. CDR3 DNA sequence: TGTGCCAGCAGCCCCGGACAGGGGGCGTTCAATGGCTACACCTTC. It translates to CASSPGQGAFNGYTF.